One sample yielded the 7 T cell receptor beta chains listed below, sequenced in a study of blood T cells in healthy people across ages. The authors ran a second PCR of about 6 to 11 cycles using a sample-barcoded 5' primer and a J-beta primer mix. TCRdb analysed the 5' RACE reads with MiXCR anew, one entry per CDR3 protein. The table has roughly 800,000 distinct CDR3 sequences, roughly 60% seen once. Sequencing was performed on blood. The origin of the receptors is a man aged 25 to 40 in good health.

The chain couples TRBV5-1 to TRBJ2-7; D remains unclear. The J call is doubtful: the DNA matches TRBJ2-5 better. Germline V gene sequence: CDR1 SGHRS, CDR2 YFSETQ. This CDR3 has 15 amino acids. CDR3 residues: CASSQTYDGSKTQYF. For the CDR3, the DNA is TGCGCCAGCAGCCAAACCTATGACGGGTCAAAGACCCAGTACTTC.

Worth noting for this clonotype: It may be a read error: a sequence one base away is much more abundant. The chain carries TRBV29-1 and TRBJ2-5; a weak D match, TRBD1 (6 bases). This CDR3 is 11 amino acids long. CDR1 is SQVTM, CDR2 ANQGSEA, per germline. In nucleotides, the CDR3 is TGCAGCGGTGAAGGGGGAGAGACCCAGTACTTC. The encoded protein is CSGEGGETQYF.

The chain carries TRBV6-1 and TRBJ2-7; 7 positions match TRBD1. V trimming: 0 bases; J trimming: 2 bases; junction bases outside the gene matches: 16. The CDR3 covers 19 residues. Looked up from germline, CDR1 is MNHNS and CDR2 is SASEGT. CDR3 nucleotide sequence: TGTGCCAGCAGTGAAGCGCTTCAGCAGACAGGGTGGAAAACCTACGAGCAGTACTTC. It specifies CASSEALQQTGWKTYEQYF.

In this sample, this clonotype turned up a few times. This chain joins TRBV20-1 and TRBJ2-3; 9 bases line up with TRBD1. Germline loops: CDR1 DFQATT, CDR2 SNEGSKA (reference sequence). Unmatched junction bases numbered 9, after V lost 6 bases and J lost 5 bases. This CDR3 spans 14 amino acids. CDR3 nucleotides: TGCAGTGCCCCGGACAGGGGTGTGAGAGATACGCAGTATTTT. Encoded protein: CSAPDRGVRDTQYF.

This clonotype was counted between two and nine times. This chain connects TRBV20-1 to TRBJ1-1; D possibly corresponds to TRBD1 (6 bases). Trimming took 3 bases from V and 5 from J, leaving 19 bases between them. This CDR3 contains 15 residues. The germline CDR1 and CDR2 sequences are DFQATT and SNEGSKA (reference sequence). CDR3 coding DNA: TGCAGTGCTAGGCGTGGGGGCAATCGTAAGACTGAAGCTTTCTTT. Amino acids: CSARRGGNRKTEAFF.

Worth noting for this clonotype: One end of the junction varies from germline; a read error may be responsible. This sequence joins TRBV20-1 and TRBJ2-3; tentatively, D is TRBD2 (5 bases). This CDR3 is 14 amino acids long. CDR1 is DFQATT, CDR2 SNEGSKA, per germline (reference sequence). The CDR3 region has the DNA TGCAGTGCCCAGATAGGATACGGGGTAGATATGCAGTATTTT. The encoded protein is CSAQIGYGVDMQYF.

The chain is built from TRBV10-3 and TRBJ2-1, with a tentative D call TRBD2 (6 bases). This CDR3 has 14 amino acids. Trimming took off 7 bases at V and 7 bases at J, with 17 bases between the two ends. Germline CDR1 is ENHRY and CDR2 is SYGVKD. CDR3 nucleotides: TGTGCCATCACGGAGGGTACGGGAGTAAATGAGCAGTTCTTC. Amino acid sequence: CAITEGTGVNEQFF.